This T cell receptor (beta chain) stems from a study of human T cells and chemical hapten exposure. TCRdb itself ran the RACE reads through MiXCR, one entry per CDR3 protein. The sample consists of over 70,000 distinct CDR3 sequences, 6.5% to 10% of them appearing once. Looked up from germline, CDR1 is SNHLY and CDR2 is FYNNEI. With 4 bases removed from V and 9 bases from J, the gap between germline ends came to 13 bases. The CDR3 runs 14 residues. Time point here: patch test 2, 6 weeks after DPC sensitization. Sample treatment: therapeutic diphenylcyclopropenone sensitization with weekly scalp DPC. Here the sequenced sample was whole blood, taken in connection with sensitization to the hapten diphenylcyclopropenone (DPC). The chain is built from TRBV2 and TRBJ1-6, with D possibly matching TRBD1 (5 bases). The sequence derives from a woman aged 45-65 years with alopecia areata. Some clones in this sample may be carry-over from other donors' samples. The CDR3 nucleotides read TGTGCCAGCAGTGTGGAGGGCGGGGGTTCACCCCTCCACTTT. This encodes CASSVEGGGSPLHF.